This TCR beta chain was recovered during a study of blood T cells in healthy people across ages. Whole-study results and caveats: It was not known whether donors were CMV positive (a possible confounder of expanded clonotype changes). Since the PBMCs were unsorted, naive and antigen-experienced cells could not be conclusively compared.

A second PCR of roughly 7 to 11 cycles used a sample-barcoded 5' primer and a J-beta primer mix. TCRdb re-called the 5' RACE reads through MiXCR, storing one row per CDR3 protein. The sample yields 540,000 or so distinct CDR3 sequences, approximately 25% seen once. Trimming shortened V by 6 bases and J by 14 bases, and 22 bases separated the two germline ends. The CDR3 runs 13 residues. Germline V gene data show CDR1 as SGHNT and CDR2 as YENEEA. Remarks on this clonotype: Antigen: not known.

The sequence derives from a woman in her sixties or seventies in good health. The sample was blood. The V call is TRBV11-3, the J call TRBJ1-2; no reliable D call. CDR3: CASSPGWSQLQTF. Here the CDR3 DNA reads TGTGCCAGCAGTCCAGGCTGGTCACAGTTGCAAACCTTC.